What follows describes a single T cell receptor (beta chain). Its antigen target is currently unknown. Base-call qualities are not available, and no considerably larger clone is one nucleotide away. The CDR3 contains 14 residues, cysteine and phenylalanine counted. Only the CDR3 part of the read is kept: 42 bases, read in frame from the first base. V loses 3 bases of germline sequence and J loses 7 bases, and the interval between the two ends is 10 bases. CDR1 MNHEY and CDR2 SMNVEV were looked up in the germline V gene (reference sequence). The immunoSEQ Assay was used to sequence TCR beta CDR3 regions from DNA. The authors' analysis ran thus. T cell density was computed as TCR beta template counts normalized to usable DNA estimated by amplifying housekeeping genes. Richness was estimated with the preseqR package, extrapolating to 400,000 templates for PBMC samples and 120,000 templates for tissue samples. Clonality was calculated as one minus Pielou's evenness. Tissue-enriched TCRs were identified through differential abundance testing performed on productive amino-acid clonotypes, with a minimum total count of 5 and an alpha of 0.1. Repertoire overlap between compartments was quantified with the Jaccard Index and Morisita Overlap Index. TCR beta CDR3s were clustered by GLIPH together with public tetramer-defined viral CDR3s, and at least three viral sequences plus V-gene enrichment were required for viral motifs. TCRdb provides this immuneACCESS table in a form limited to in-frame rearrangements. Some clones are lacking; in checked studies, under half of them reflect an unresolved V gene, and why the rest are absent is not known. V, J and clone size are those of that table, while D and trimming were read from the DNA. The sample table lists tens of thousands of clones, 88% of them with a count of one. The leading ten clones occupy under 25% of the sample.

At diagnosis, peripheral blood, uninvolved tumor-adjacent lung and tumor were collected and stored as a combination of fresh-frozen and FFPE material. For TCR repertoire profiling, the blood samples were analyzed as peripheral blood mononuclear cells. These data originate in a study of T cells in localized non-small cell lung cancer (dated by TCRdb to about 2020). Notes on the research overall: The study analyzed T cell repertoires of hundreds of early-stage NSCLC patients, comparing tumors and uninvolved tumor-adjacent lungs. The mean age of the NSCLC patients was about 64 years, with 120 to 150 men and 95 to 110 women. The cohort comprised a few hundred treatment-naïve NSCLC patients with resected, localized lung tumors. Study-wide findings and limitations: Uninvolved tumor-adjacent lung showed the highest T cell clonality, higher than tumor, which suggests more focused antigenic responses in the uninvolved tumor-adjacent lung. Higher T cell density in blood was associated with longer overall survival, whereas higher clonality in adjacent lung was associated with shorter survival. A median of roughly 60 of the top 100 tumor clones were detected in paired uninvolved adjacent lung, and 28 of these tumor clones were also found among the top 100 clones of the paired uninvolved adjacent lung. Because of the exploratory design, TCR variables were selected using unadjusted p-values without false-discovery rate correction. Because multi-region tumor sequencing was not done, intratumor heterogeneity could not be ruled out.

This chain is built from TRBV27 and TRBJ1-6, with no D gene named confidently. Material: PBMCs, obtained before any cancer treatment. The TCR was taken from a man between 40 and 75 years old with stage II squamous cell lung carcinoma. In nucleotides, the sequence is TGTGCCAGCAGTTTCGGCGGACTAAATTCACCCCTCCACTTT. Translation gives CASSFGGLNSPLHF.